This entry lists 6 T cell receptor beta chains sequenced from one sample in a study of CD8+ T cells in alopecia areata. After isolation, RNA underwent reverse transcription to generate cDNA as the sequencing template. Clones were sequenced by immunoSEQ multiplex PCR, and TCRdb holds only the in-frame ones, with some missing. Of 250,000 or so clones listed, 67% were seen once; the top ten hold more than 0.95%. The sequencing here drew on CD4+ T cells sorted from blood, taken at week 0. The receptors stem from a human donor with alopecia areata.

Notes on this clone: A read error may account for a junction end that differs from germline. The chain links TRBV5-1 to TRBJ1-2; unclear D gene. Germline CDR1 and CDR2: SGHRS and YFSETQ. CDR3 length equals 14 residues. The CDR3 sequence is CASSLAEVNYDYTF. The CDR3 DNA reads TGCGCCAGCAGCTTGGCCGAGGTCAACTATGACTACACCTTC.

As regards this clone: Different DNA sequences within this sample yield the same CDR3. The chain couples TRBV6-5 to TRBJ2-3; D possibly corresponds to TRBD1 (5 bases). Germline CDR1 reads MNHEY; CDR2 reads SVGAGI. The CDR3 spans 15 residues. Trimming removed 0 bases from V and 0 bases from J, with 7 bases in between. The CDR3 DNA sequence: TGTGCCAGCAGTTACTCGGCAGGGAGCACAGATACGCAGTATTTT. Translated: CASSYSAGSTDTQYF.

The chain is built from TRBV30 and TRBJ2-1, with unresolved D. Germline loops: CDR1 GTSNPN, CDR2 SVGIG (reference sequence). This CDR3 comprises 11 residues. Between the trimmed V and J ends, which lost 4 bases and 7 bases, there was a span of 8 bases. CDR3 DNA: TGTGCCTGGACCGACCTTAATGAGCAGTTCTTC. Translated: CAWTDLNEQFF.

J is TRBJ2-1 and V is TRBV9; D could derive from TRBD1 or TRBD2 (5 bases each). The CDR3 loop spans 15 amino acids. The ends were cut back, 3 bases at V and 5 bases at J, with 15 bases in the middle. From germline, CDR1 is SGDLS and CDR2 YYNGEE. CDR3 region: CASSGGGNVDNEQFF. The CDR3 bases are TGTGCCAGCAGCGGTGGGGGAAATGTAGACAATGAGCAGTTCTTC.

This clone has a handful of counts. V gene TRBV5-1 combines with J gene TRBJ2-2; maybe TRBD1 (6 bases). Trimming pared 0 bases from V and 5 bases from J, leaving 8 bases between. Germline V gene data show CDR1 as SGHRS and CDR2 as YFSETQ. The CDR3 totals 14 residues. CDR3 DNA: TGCGCCAGCAGCTTGGAAAGGGGGACCGGGGAGCTGTTTTTT. Amino acid sequence: CASSLERGTGELFF.

The CDR3 protein is CASSRPANEQFF. The CDR3, as DNA: TGTGCCAGCAGCCGACCTGCTAATGAGCAGTTCTTC. The rearrangement joins TRBV6-6 to TRBJ2-1; D remains ambiguous. Germline loops: CDR1 MNHNY, CDR2 SVGAGI (reference sequence). Trimming cost V 6 bases and J 7 bases, with 10 bases left between them. The CDR3 length is 12 residues.